The present entry profiles one T cell receptor (beta chain) with its context. The V gene's germline CDR1 is MGHDK and CDR2 SYGVNS. The CDR3 spans 11 residues. V lost 8 bases and J 4 bases, leaving 8 bases between the germline ends. The method was immunoSEQ multiplex PCR; TCRdb's version includes in-frame clones alone and lacks a portion of them. The table has around 140,000 clones, 80% to 95% seen once; the top ten hold around 5.4%. This sample was included in a study of control samples from healthy donors and cancer patients. J is TRBJ2-5 and V is TRBV25-1, with unresolved D. The sample was blood. This TCR was sampled from a man younger than 35 in good health. CDR3 in amino acids: CASRQLETQYF. The CDR3 DNA follows: TGTGCCAGCCGGCAGTTAGAGACCCAGTACTTC.